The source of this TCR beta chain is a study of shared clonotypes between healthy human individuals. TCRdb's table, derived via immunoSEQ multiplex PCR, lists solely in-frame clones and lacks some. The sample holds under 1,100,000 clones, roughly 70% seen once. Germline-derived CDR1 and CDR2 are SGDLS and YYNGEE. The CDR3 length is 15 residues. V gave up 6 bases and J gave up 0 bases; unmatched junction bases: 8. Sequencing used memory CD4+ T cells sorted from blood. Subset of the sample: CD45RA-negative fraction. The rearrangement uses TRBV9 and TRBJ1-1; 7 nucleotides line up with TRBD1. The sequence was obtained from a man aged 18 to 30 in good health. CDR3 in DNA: TGTGCCAGCACCCACGAGGACAGGTTGAACACTGAAGCTTTCTTT. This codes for CASTHEDRLNTEAFF. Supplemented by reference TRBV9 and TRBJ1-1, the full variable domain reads DSGVTQTPKHLITATGQRVTLRCSPRSGDLSVYWYQQSLDQGLQFLIQYYNGEERAKGNILERFSAQQFPDLHSELNLSSLELGDSALYFCASTHEDRLNTEAFFGQGTRLTVV.